Presented here are 8 T cell receptor beta chains from one specimen sequenced in a study of shared clonotypes between healthy human individuals. The protocol was immunoSEQ multiplex PCR, while the TCRdb copy is restricted to in-frame clones and leaves out a portion. The table records roughly 2 million clones, approximately 95% of them present only once. The sequenced sample was naive CD4+ T cells sorted from blood. Subset of the sample: CD45RA+ positively selected. These receptors were collected from a man aged 18 to 29 in good health.

The rearrangement links TRBV18 to TRBJ1-1; a possible D gene is TRBD1 (5 bases). Germline V gene sequence: CDR1 KGHSH, CDR2 LQKENI. V dropped 2 bases and J dropped 5 bases, with 12 bases sitting between them. This CDR3 comprises 14 residues. The CDR3 sequence: CASSPGRVGTEAFF. CDR3 bases: TGTGCCAGCTCACCAGGCAGGGTTGGAACTGAAGCTTTCTTT. Supplemented by reference TRBV18 and TRBJ1-1, the full variable domain reads NAGVMQNPRHLVRRRGQEARLRCSPMKGHSHVYWYRQLPEEGLKFMVYLQKENIIDESGMPKERFSAEFPKEGPSILRIQQVVRGDSAAYFCASSPGRVGTEAFFGQGTRLTVV.

The chain joins TRBV18 to TRBJ2-7, with D perhaps given as TRBD1 or TRBD2 (6 bases each). CDR1 is KGHSH and CDR2 is LQKENI in the germline V gene. V lost 4 bases and J 3 bases, leaving 10 bases between the germline ends. This CDR3 comprises 13 residues. The DNA of the CDR3 is TGTGCCAGCTCACGCGGGACACACTACGAGCAGTACTTC. This translates into CASSRGTHYEQYF.

The chain joins TRBV18 to TRBJ1-3; TRBD1 aligns across 7 bases. This CDR3 contains 14 residues. Unmatched junction bases numbered 4, after V lost 2 bases and J lost 6 bases. CDR1 KGHSH and CDR2 LQKENI come from the germline V gene. This CDR3 is CASSPGGQINTIYF. In DNA form, the CDR3 reads TGTGCCAGCTCACCAGGGGGACAGATAAACACCATATATTTT.

The chain links TRBV5-1 to TRBJ1-1; no firm D call. Between the trimmed V and J ends, which lost 7 bases and 6 bases, there was a span of 28 bases. From germline, CDR1 is SGHRS and CDR2 YFSETQ. There are 17 residues in the CDR3. DNA for the CDR3: TGCGCCAGCGGTTCCGTTGGCCAAAGGACCCTCCCACCTGAAGCTTTCTTT. This codes for CASGSVGQRTLPPEAFF.

This chain joins TRBV2 and TRBJ2-5; a possible D gene is TRBD2 (6 bases). The J call may be incorrect, as the DNA end agrees better with TRBJ2-7. The CDR3 totals 13 residues. Per germline, CDR1 SNHLY and CDR2 FYNNEI. CDR3 amino acids: CASTGTRSYEQYF. In DNA, the CDR3 is TGTGCCAGCACTGGGACTCGCTCCTACGAGCAGTACTTC.

As to this clone: Other nucleotide sequences from this sample produce the same CDR3. The chain couples TRBV2 to TRBJ2-3; D remains ambiguous. The V gene's germline CDR1 is SNHLY and CDR2 FYNNEI. Trimming shortened V by 4 bases and J by 1 base, and 3 bases separated the two germline ends. The length of the CDR3 is 12 residues. The DNA for the CDR3 is TGTGCCAGCAGTGTGGGCACAGATACGCAGTATTTT. Protein product: CASSVGTDTQYF.

In the case of this clone: At the DNA level, this CDR3 is encoded by other sequences in the same sample as well. The V and J genes are TRBV5-1 and TRBJ2-2; 9 bases are a match to TRBD1. Looked up from germline, CDR1 is SGHRS and CDR2 is YFSETQ. There are 16 residues in the CDR3. Trimming removed 2 bases from V and 2 bases from J; junction bases left unmatched: 4. The chain's CDR3 is CASSLMGQGNTGELFF. DNA of the CDR3: TGCGCCAGCAGCTTAATGGGACAGGGTAACACCGGGGAGCTGTTTTTT.

The rearrangement links TRBV27 to TRBJ2-1; 12 nucleotides line up with TRBD2. V gave up 6 bases and J gave up 8 bases; unmatched junction bases: 20. Germline V lookup: CDR1 MNHEY, CDR2 SMNVEV (reference sequence). The CDR3 extends over 19 amino acids. The CDR3 DNA reads as TGTGCCAGCAGCGGTCAAGTCCTAGCGGGAGGGCCTTATGGTGATGAGCAGTTCTTC. It codes for CASSGQVLAGGPYGDEQFF.